The 26 T cell receptor beta chains below were found in one sample sequenced in a study of T cell clonality in common variable immunodeficiency. Generated by immunoSEQ multiplex PCR, the TCRdb table keeps only in-frame clones and is missing some. Sampling found 50,000 to 65,000 clones, none seen once. Sample: peripheral blood mononuclear cells. Every receptor here comes from a person between 18 and 75 years old in good health.

This clone was seen repeatedly, ten times or more. At one boundary the junction diverges from the germline segment, which might be a read error. The read stops 3 residues short of the end of the CDR3; the missing end is completed from the germline J gene. Other DNA sequences in this sample translate to the same CDR3. This chain joins TRBV6-1 and TRBJ1-5; the match to TRBD1 covers 8 bases. Per the germline V gene, CDR1 is MNHNS and CDR2 is SASEGT. The CDR3 totals 17 residues. Incomplete CDR3 DNA: TGTGCCAGCAGGGAAGATTACGGACAGGGAGCCGATCAGCCC. Translating it yields CASREDYGQGADQP. The complete CDR3 sequence is CASREDYGQGADQPQHF.

This clone was counted many times. The read stops 3 residues short of the end of the CDR3; the missing end is completed from the germline J gene. The chain employs TRBV6-2 or TRBV6-3 and TRBJ2-4; possible D gene TRBD1, 6 bases. Trimming stripped 5 bases from V and 0 bases from J, with 11 bases between. The CDR3 sequence is 15 residues long. Germline V gene data show CDR1 as MNHEY and CDR2 as SVGEGT. CDR3 loop: CASSGTFLAKNIQYF. The part of the CDR3 DNA that was read is TGTGCCAGCAGTGGGACATTTCTAGCCAAAAACATT.

The table lists this clone with many counts. The CDR3 end is not reached by the read, which stops 3 residues before it; the germline J gene fills it in. In the same sample, other DNA sequences code for this CDR3. The chain carries TRBV5-1 and TRBJ1-3, with D possibly TRBD1 on 6 matching bases. The ends were cut back, 0 bases at V and 4 bases at J, with 17 bases in the middle. The CDR3 has 17 amino acids. Germline-derived CDR1 and CDR2 are SGHRS and YFSETQ. The covered CDR3 bases are TGCGCCAGCAGCTTGGCGCCCACAGGGTTCGAAGGAAACACC. Protein: CASSLAPTGFEGNT. The CDR3 reads in full as CASSLAPTGFEGNTIYF.

This clone was detected ten times or more. Read data end 3 residues before the CDR3 end; the end is taken from the germline J gene. The genes are TRBV12-3 or TRBV12-4 and TRBJ1-5; possible D gene TRBD1, 5 bases. V dropped 5 bases and J dropped 0 bases, with 14 bases sitting between them. The CDR3 totals 16 residues. This CDR3 reads CASSLGGRYSNQPQHF. The sequenced CDR3 bases are TGTGCCAGCAGTCTCGGGGGAAGGTATAGCAATCAGCCC.

There are many counts of this clone. The read comes to an end 3 residues before the CDR3 does, leaving the germline J gene to fill in the end. The chain uses TRBV20-1 and TRBJ2-7, with D possibly being TRBD1 or TRBD2 (7 bases each). CDR1 and CDR2 from the germline V gene are DFQATT and SNEGSKA (reference sequence). The CDR3 spans 15 residues. The V end lost 0 bases, the J end lost 4 bases, and 16 bases lay between the germline ends. The DNA read from the CDR3 is TGCAGTGCTAGAGATCAAAGACAGGGAGGGTACGAG. Translating gives CSARDQRQGGYE. The whole CDR3 sequence is CSARDQRQGGYEQYF.

This clone occurred many times. Read sequence stops 3 residues before the CDR3 end, and the germline J gene provides the missing end. This chain joins TRBV28 and TRBJ1-1; 7 bases are shared with TRBD1. J was trimmed by 4 bases and V by 6 bases; bases with no gene match: 11. In germline, CDR1 is MDHEN, CDR2 SYDVKM. The CDR3 covers 15 residues. CDR3: CASSAGQDLGTEAFF. The sequenced part of the CDR3 DNA is TGTGCCAGCAGCGCAGGACAGGATTTAGGCACTGAA.

This clone was seen repeatedly, ten times or more. The DNA ends 3 residues before the CDR3 does, and the rest of the CDR3 is filled in from the germline J gene. The rearrangement links TRBV19 to TRBJ1-1; possible D gene TRBD1, 5 bases. Germline CDR1 reads LNHDA; CDR2 reads SQIVND (reference sequence). V was cut by 5 bases and J by 5 bases, with 18 bases left in between. The CDR3 runs to 15 residues. CDR3: CASSYGKGSGTEAFF. CDR3 DNA (partial): TGTGCCAGTAGTTACGGGAAGGGGAGTGGTACTGAA. The full variable domain, its missing parts supplied by reference TRBV19 and TRBJ1-1, is DGGITQSPKYLFRKEGQNVTLSCEQNLNHDAMYWYRQDPGQGLRLIYYSQIVNDFQKGDIAEGYSVSREKKESFPLTVTSAQKNPTAFYLCASSYGKGSGTEAFFGQGTRLTVV.

This clone was recorded many times. The read ends 3 residues shy of where the CDR3 ends; the end is completed using the germline J gene. V usage is TRBV5-1 and J usage is TRBJ2-7, with D perhaps matching TRBD1 (6 bases). The germline V gene encodes CDR1 SGHRS and CDR2 YFSETQ. The CDR3 length is 12 residues. The V end was cut by 4 bases, the J end by 1 base, with 6 bases between. The CDR3 reads CASSQGSYEQYF. Incomplete CDR3 DNA: TGCGCCAGCAGCCAGGGGTCCTACGAG.

With regard to this clone: The CDR3 is cut off 3 residues early in the read; its end comes from the germline J gene. This chain uses TRBV6-2 or TRBV6-3 with TRBJ2-1; TRBD1 is a possible D gene (5 bases). Germline V gives CDR1 MNHEY, CDR2 SVGEGT. V lost 6 bases, J lost 0 bases, and 15 bases lay in between. The CDR3 consists of 16 residues. The CDR3 DNA, read in part, is TGTGCCAGCAGGAGTGAACAGGTTAGCTCCTACAATGAG. Encoded protein: CASRSEQVSSYNE. The complete CDR3 sequence is CASRSEQVSSYNEQFF.

This clone was found many times. The CDR3 extends 3 residues past the end of the read, so its final part is completed from the germline J gene. This chain connects TRBV7-2 to TRBJ2-1; 11 positions agree with TRBD2. V shed 0 bases and J 7 bases; nucleotides not matched to a gene: 5. The germline V gene encodes CDR1 SGHTA and CDR2 FQGNSA. The CDR3 totals 16 residues. The sequenced CDR3 bases are TGTGCCAGCAGCTTAGCAGTTAGCGGGGGGGAAAATGAG. Protein: CASSLAVSGGENE. The whole CDR3 reads CASSLAVSGGENEQFF.

This clone was detected ten times or more. From the germline J gene comes the end of the CDR3, since the read stops 3 residues before it. J is TRBJ2-1 and V is TRBV4-1, with TRBD2 matching 7 bases. The CDR3 spans 17 residues. Per germline, CDR1 MGHRA and CDR2 YSYEKL. V gave up 3 bases and J gave up 1 base; unmatched junction bases: 9. Partial CDR3 DNA: TGCGCCAGCAGCCACGGTCTAGCGGCCCTATCCTACAATGAG. Residues: CASSHGLAALSYNE. In full, the CDR3 reads CASSHGLAALSYNEQFF.

This clone showed up many times. The CDR3 end lies 3 residues beyond the end of the read and is filled in from the germline J gene. The V and J genes are TRBV7-2 and TRBJ2-1, with a tentative D call TRBD1 (6 bases). The CDR3 totals 13 residues. Trimming left V 4 bases short and J 8 bases short, with 12 bases between. The germline V gene encodes CDR1 SGHTA and CDR2 FQGNSA. The CDR3 DNA, read in part, is TGTGCCAGCAGCTCAATCAGGGGTGATGAG. It codes for CASSSIRGDE. The whole CDR3 reads CASSSIRGDEQFF.

In this sample, this clone turned up many times. The CDR3 end is not reached by the read, which stops 3 residues before it; the germline J gene fills it in. The chain has TRBV19 and TRBJ2-1, with 11 bases identical to TRBD2. V trimming: 7 bases; J trimming: 4 bases; junction bases outside the gene matches: 6. The CDR3 is 15 residues long. The germline V gene encodes CDR1 LNHDA and CDR2 SQIVND (reference sequence). The DNA read from the CDR3 is TGTGCCAGTACACAAACTAGCGGGGGTTACAATGAG. Protein sequence: CASTQTSGGYNE. The whole CDR3 protein reads CASTQTSGGYNEQFF.

In the case of this clone: The CDR3 end falls 3 residues outside the read, so it is completed with the germline J gene. The chain has TRBV19 and TRBJ1-2; D is undetermined. Germline lookup yields CDR1 LNHDA and CDR2 SQIVND (reference sequence). The CDR3 is 15 residues long. CDR3 DNA, as far as it was read: TGTGCCAGTAGTATTCACGGTAGCTCCTACAATGAC. Translation gives CASSIHGSSYND. The whole CDR3 region reads CASSIHGSSYNDYTF.

This clone has at least ten counts. The read falls 3 residues short of the CDR3 end, and the missing part is taken from the germline J gene. This chain joins TRBV5-6 and TRBJ2-7, with D perhaps matching TRBD2 (6 bases). Germline CDR1 reads SGHDT; CDR2 reads YYEEEE. V gave up 0 bases and J gave up 0 bases, with 10 bases separating them. The CDR3 runs to 15 residues. Partial CDR3 DNA: TGTGCCAGCAGCTTGGGCCTAGCGAGCTCCTACGAG. Translation gives CASSLGLASSYE. The CDR3 as a whole reads CASSLGLASSYEQYF. Using reference TRBV5-6 and TRBJ2-7 for the parts outside the CDR3, the full variable domain is DAGVTQSPTHLIKTRGQQVTLRCSPKSGHDTVSWYQQALGQGPQFIFQYYEEEERQRGNFPDRFSGHQFPNYSSELNVNALLLGDSALYLCASSLGLASSYEQYFGPGTRLTVT.

This clone was detected many times. The read comes to an end 3 residues before the CDR3 does, leaving the germline J gene to fill in the end. The gene calls are TRBV7-2 and TRBJ2-1; 8 bases line up with TRBD2. The CDR3 spans 15 residues. Losses at the gene ends were 6 bases for V and 0 bases for J; bases not matched to a gene: 4. Germline V gene data show CDR1 as SGHTA and CDR2 as FQGNSA. CDR3 DNA, as far as it was read: TGTGCCAGCAGTCTAGCGGGTAGCTCCTACAATGAG. Translated, it gives CASSLAGSSYNE. The full CDR3 protein reads CASSLAGSSYNEQFF.

This clone was seen repeatedly, ten times or more. With the read ending 3 residues before the CDR3 end, the germline J gene is used to fill in that end. The gene calls are TRBV7-2 and TRBJ2-3; D perhaps matches TRBD1 (5 bases). V lost 6 bases, J lost 7 bases, and 14 bases lay in between. Looked up from germline, CDR1 is SGHTA and CDR2 is FQGNSA. The CDR3 consists of 13 residues. The CDR3 sequence is CASSTPGSNTQYF. The covered CDR3 bases are TGTGCCAGCAGTACTCCAGGGTCGAATACG.

This clone was seen repeatedly, ten times or more. The read ends 3 residues before the CDR3 terminus; that terminus is restored from the germline J gene. The rearrangement uses TRBV19 and TRBJ2-7; 7 nucleotides line up with TRBD1. This CDR3 spans 14 amino acids. V was pared by 1 base and J by 4 bases, with 4 bases of the junction left unmatched. The germline gives CDR1 LNHDA, CDR2 SQIVND (reference sequence). The part of the CDR3 DNA that was read is TGTGCCAGTAGTATAGTAAGGGGGCAATACGAG. Translated, it gives CASSIVRGQYE. The complete CDR3 protein is CASSIVRGQYEQYF. Using reference TRBV19 and TRBJ2-7 for the parts outside the CDR3, the full variable domain is DGGITQSPKYLFRKEGQNVTLSCEQNLNHDAMYWYRQDPGQGLRLIYYSQIVNDFQKGDIAEGYSVSREKKESFPLTVTSAQKNPTAFYLCASSIVRGQYEQYFGPGTRLTVT.

This clone was seen many times. CDR3 DNA, as far as it was read: TGTGCCAGCAGCGTACGGTCTAATGAAAAA. Its translation is CASSVRSNEK. The complete CDR3 sequence is CASSVRSNEKLFF. The chain is built from TRBV9 and TRBJ1-4, with D hard to call. The read terminates 3 residues before the CDR3 end, so the remaining end is supplied by the germline J gene. The CDR3 consists of 13 residues. Germline lookup yields CDR1 SGDLS and CDR2 YYNGEE. The V gene lost 1 base and the J gene lost 3 bases, with 4 bases spanning the gap.

This clone was recorded many times. The read stops 3 residues short of the end of the CDR3; the missing end is completed from the germline J gene. V usage is TRBV20-1 and J usage is TRBJ2-1; D perhaps matches TRBD2 (5 bases). The CDR3 has 13 amino acids. Germline V gene sequence: CDR1 DFQATT, CDR2 SNEGSKA (reference sequence). V was clipped by 0 bases and J by 5 bases, with 8 bases between them. CDR3 DNA (partial): TGCAGTGCTAGAGAGCGGGCCGACAATGAG. As protein: CSARERADNE. The entire CDR3 protein is CSARERADNEQFF.

The sample holds a few counts of this clone. The observed sequence ends 3 residues before the CDR3 terminus, with the missing tail filled in from the germline J gene. The rearrangement uses TRBV19 and TRBJ1-3, with a tentative D call TRBD1 (5 bases). Between the trimmed V and J ends, which lost 4 bases and 0 bases, there was a span of 10 bases. The CDR3 runs 15 residues. Germline assignment: CDR1 LNHDA and CDR2 SQIVND (reference sequence). The CDR3 spells CASSTRDFSGNTIYF. CDR3 bases read: TGTGCCAGTAGTACACGGGACTTCTCTGGAAACACC.

This clone was observed at least ten times. One junction end does not reproduce the germline sequence, and a read error may be involved. The CDR3 end lies 3 residues beyond the end of the read and is filled in from the germline J gene. The V and J genes are TRBV4-2 and TRBJ2-6; no firm D call. The CDR3 is 16 amino acids. Germline lookup yields CDR1 LGHNA and CDR2 YNFKEQ. Incomplete CDR3 DNA: TGCGCCAGCAGCCAAGATCGCAGCTCTGGGGCCAACGTC. This encodes CASSQDRSSGANV. The CDR3 as a whole reads CASSQDRSSGANVLTF.

In this sample, this clone turned up many times. The read ends 3 residues before the CDR3 terminus; that terminus is restored from the germline J gene. The rearrangement uses TRBV10-3 and TRBJ2-7; 8 nucleotides agree with TRBD1. V lost 0 bases to trimming and J lost 3 bases; unmatched junction nucleotides: 4. CDR1 is ENHRY and CDR2 is SYGVKD in the germline V gene. The CDR3 loop spans 15 amino acids. The sequenced CDR3 bases are TGTGCCATCAGTGAGTCTCCCGGACAGGGCTACGAG. Its protein is CAISESPGQGYE. The CDR3, in full, reads CAISESPGQGYEQYF.

This clone was recorded at least ten times. The CDR3 end falls 3 residues outside the read, so it is completed with the germline J gene. The rearrangement links TRBV7-3 to TRBJ2-3; possibly TRBD2 for D (5 bases). This CDR3 contains 14 residues. The germline CDR1 and CDR2 sequences are SGHTA and FQGTGA. The V gene lost 0 bases and the J gene lost 2 bases, with 6 bases spanning the gap. CDR3 protein: CASSLTTNTDTQYF. The CDR3 bases that were read are TGTGCCAGCAGCTTAACGACTAACACAGATACG.

This clone was seen at least ten times. The sequenced fragment ends 3 residues before the CDR3 boundary, so the rest is inferred from the germline J gene. This chain connects TRBV18 to TRBJ1-5, with a possible D match to TRBD1 (5 bases). The CDR3 runs 19 residues. V shed 1 base and J shed 7 bases, with 26 bases lying between them. CDR1 and CDR2 from the germline V gene are KGHSH and LQKENI. Here the CDR3 reads CASSPRGPDRTKGKQPQHF. Partial CDR3 DNA: TGTGCCAGCTCACCACGGGGTCCTGACAGAACTAAGGGGAAGCAGCCC.

This clone was detected ten times or more. The read terminates 3 residues before the CDR3 end, so the remaining end is supplied by the germline J gene. The rearrangement links TRBV20-1 to TRBJ1-2, with D hard to call. In germline, CDR1 is DFQATT, CDR2 SNEGSKA (reference sequence). There are 14 residues in the CDR3. V shed 5 bases and J shed 4 bases, with 17 bases lying between them. Incomplete CDR3 DNA: TGCAGTGCTCCCGCCAGACGGGTCGGCTATGGC. Its translation is CSAPARRVGYG. The whole CDR3 protein reads CSAPARRVGYGYTF.